The 28 T cell receptor beta chains below were found in one sample sequenced in a study of radiation and T cells in renal cell carcinoma. The method was immunoSEQ multiplex PCR; TCRdb's version includes in-frame clones alone and lacks a portion of them. The sample includes approximately 75,000 clones, 82% of them seen just once. This sample's time point: blood 2 weeks post-SBRT. Documented treatment: 15 Gy SBRT to primary tumor, nephrectomy 4 weeks later. The sample consisted of blood, taken from a patient whose treatment included radiotherapy and nephrectomy. The receptors were sampled from a man aged 60 to 75 with renal cell carcinoma.

This clone was counted a few times. This rearrangement joins TRBV5-1 to TRBJ2-7; D is possibly TRBD1 (6 bases). Germline V CDR1 and CDR2: SGHRS, YFSETQ. The length of the CDR3 is 15 residues. V lost 4 bases and J lost 6, with 20 bases in between. CDR3 protein: CASSPGRTGPLEQYF. The CDR3, as DNA: TGCGCCAGCAGCCCGGGGCGCACAGGGCCCCTCGAGCAGTACTTC. Combining the CDR3 with reference TRBV5-1 and TRBJ2-7 gives the whole variable domain KAGVTQTPRYLIKTRGQQVTLSCSPISGHRSVSWYQQTPGQGLQFLFEYFSETQRNKGNFPGRFSGRQFSNSRSEMNVSTLELGDSALYLCASSPGRTGPLEQYFGPGTRLTVT.

J is TRBJ1-5 and V is TRBV19; 7 nucleotides line up with TRBD1. Germline V lookup: CDR1 LNHDA, CDR2 SQIVND (reference sequence). V dropped 6 bases and J dropped 2; count of bases not matched to a gene: 4. This CDR3 contains 14 residues. The CDR3 DNA follows: TGTGCCAGTAGCCCCCAGGGGGGCAATCAGCCCCAGCATTTT. This gives the protein CASSPQGGNQPQHF.

V is TRBV28 and J is TRBJ2-4; D remains unclear. Trimming took off 8 bases at V and 8 bases at J, with 10 bases between the two ends. This CDR3 has 11 amino acids. Germline V gives CDR1 MDHEN, CDR2 SYDVKM. The CDR3 region is CASGSYDIQYF. The CDR3 nucleotides are TGTGCCAGCGGTAGTTATGACATTCAGTACTTC.

The chain recombines TRBV28 with TRBJ2-6; a weak D match, TRBD1 (6 bases). Per germline, CDR1 MDHEN and CDR2 SYDVKM. Trimming stripped 5 bases from V and 5 bases from J, with 10 bases between. The CDR3 has 14 amino acids. CDR3 bases: TGTGCCAGCAGTAGACAGGCAAGGGCCAACGTCCTGACTTTC. The encoded protein is CASSRQARANVLTF.

The chain joins TRBV19 to TRBJ2-7; the match to TRBD2 covers 9 bases. Losses at the gene ends were 2 bases for V and 5 bases for J; bases not matched to a gene: 7. The germline CDR1 and CDR2 sequences are LNHDA and SQIVND (reference sequence). The CDR3 extends over 15 amino acids. This CDR3 is CASSIPSGTPHEQYF. The DNA of the CDR3 is TGTGCCAGTAGTATACCTAGCGGGACCCCCCACGAGCAGTACTTC.

J is TRBJ1-1 and V is TRBV9; possibly TRBD1 for D (6 bases). The ends were cut back, 4 bases at V and 6 bases at J, with 19 bases in the middle. The germline V gene has CDR1 SGDLS and CDR2 YYNGEE. The CDR3 has 15 amino acids. DNA for the CDR3: TGTGCCAGCAGCTCACGGGAGGGGGTTCGAGCTGAAGCTTTCTTT. As protein: CASSSREGVRAEAFF.

The chain's CDR3 is CASSQGTLNTEAFF. The CDR3 nucleotides read TGCGCCAGCAGCCAAGGGACTCTGAACACTGAAGCTTTCTTT. The chain links TRBV4-1 to TRBJ1-1; D gene unclear. The CDR3 loop spans 14 amino acids. In germline, CDR1 is MGHRA, CDR2 YSYEKL. The V end lost 1 base, the J end lost 0 bases, and 6 bases lay between the germline ends.

V is TRBV30 and J is TRBJ1-5; 8 bases are a match to TRBD1. The trim removed 4 bases at V and 5 bases at J, leaving 4 bases unmatched. The CDR3 sequence is 13 residues long. Germline V CDR1 and CDR2: GTSNPN, SVGIG (reference sequence). CDR3 bases: TGTGCCTGGACGGCACAGGGGGATCAGCCCCAGCATTTT. It codes for CAWTAQGDQPQHF.

The chain employs TRBV27 and TRBJ2-1; D gene uncertain. CDR3 size: 15 residues. Trimming took 7 bases from V and 0 from J, leaving 13 bases between them. Germline V gene lookup returns CDR1 MNHEY and CDR2 SMNVEV (reference sequence). In DNA form, the CDR3 reads TGTGCCAGCACCTTAGCAACGAGCTCCTACAATGAGCAGTTCTTC. This translates into CASTLATSSYNEQFF.

The J gene is TRBJ2-2, the V gene TRBV18; 9 bases agree with TRBD2. Germline loops: CDR1 KGHSH, CDR2 LQKENI. This CDR3 region has 17 residues. V dropped 3 bases and J dropped 1; count of bases not matched to a gene: 6. CDR3 in DNA: TGTGCCAGCTCACCTATTCTAGCGGGAAGGAACACCGGGGAGCTGTTTTTT. It specifies CASSPILAGRNTGELFF.

The rearrangement joins TRBV5-6 to TRBJ2-5; 7 bases map to TRBD2. CDR3 length equals 17 residues. From germline, CDR1 is SGHDT and CDR2 YYEEEE. Germline trimming cut 0 bases from V and 2 bases from J; bases unmatched to any gene: 10. Here the CDR3 DNA reads TGTGCCAGCAGCTTGGAAGGGGCGGGAGATTGGCAAGAGACCCAGTACTTC. This translates into CASSLEGAGDWQETQYF.

The chain recombines TRBV7-9 with TRBJ2-7, with a weak D call TRBD2 (6 bases). Trimming took off 3 bases at V and 3 bases at J, with 12 bases between the two ends. The CDR3 sequence is 14 residues long. Germline-derived CDR1 and CDR2 are SEHNR and FQNEAQ (reference sequence). CDR3 nucleotides: TGTGCCAGCAGCTTCGGGGGATCAAGCTACGAGCAGTACTTC. Encoded protein: CASSFGGSSYEQYF.

CDR3 loop: CASQPNRAYTEAFF. CDR3 nucleotides: TGTGCCAGCCAGCCCAACAGGGCCTACACTGAAGCTTTCTTT. The rearrangement uses TRBV6-5 and TRBJ1-1; D might be TRBD1 (6 bases). The CDR3 extends over 14 amino acids. Germline CDR1 MNHEY, CDR2 SVGAGI. V lost 8 bases and J lost 3, with 16 bases in between.

The chain couples TRBV7-6 to TRBJ2-1, with D unresolved. V lost 2 bases and J lost 5, with 7 bases in between. Germline CDR1 SGHVS, CDR2 FNYEAQ. The CDR3 extends over 13 amino acids. As DNA, the CDR3 is TGTGCCAGCAGCTTAAGAGAGAACAATGAGCAGTTCTTC. Its protein is CASSLRENNEQFF.

The V and J genes are TRBV5-1 and TRBJ1-2; D is unclear. The V end lost 0 bases, the J end lost 5 bases, and 14 bases lay between the germline ends. CDR3 length: 15 residues. CDR1 is SGHRS and CDR2 is YFSETQ in the germline V gene. The CDR3 sequence is CASSLGQSAEYGYTF. The CDR3 bases are TGCGCCAGCAGCTTGGGCCAATCCGCCGAATATGGCTACACCTTC.

The chain carries TRBV11-2 and TRBJ2-7; D not certain. Germline V lookup: CDR1 SGHAT, CDR2 FQNNGV. The CDR3 runs 14 residues. Trimming shortened V by 4 bases and J by 3 bases, and 13 bases separated the two germline ends. CDR3 DNA: TGTGCCAGCAGCTCGGTCCAGCTTGACTACGAGCAGTACTTC. Translation gives CASSSVQLDYEQYF.

The chain has TRBV28 and TRBJ2-7; 8 bases agree with TRBD2. The CDR3 extends over 14 amino acids. V lost 2 bases, J lost 12 bases, and 12 bases stayed unmatched. Germline CDR1 is MDHEN and CDR2 is SYDVKM. CDR3 loop: CASSLAGGDARSYF. CDR3 nucleotides: TGTGCCAGCAGTTTAGCGGGAGGAGATGCACGGTCGTACTTC.

V is TRBV27 and J is TRBJ2-7; 9 positions agree with TRBD2. This CDR3 spans 16 amino acids. Germline CDR1 reads MNHEY; CDR2 reads SMNVEV (reference sequence). V dropped 3 bases and J dropped 9; count of bases not matched to a gene: 15. DNA for the CDR3: TGTGCCAGCAGTTTTGCCCCGTCGACTAGCGGTCTAGGGCAGTACTTC. Translation gives CASSFAPSTSGLGQYF.

The rearrangement links TRBV6-5 to TRBJ1-1; D may be TRBD1 (6 bases). From germline, CDR1 is MNHEY and CDR2 SVGAGI. Trimming left V 6 bases short and J 11 bases short, with 13 bases between. The CDR3 consists of 11 residues. The CDR3 region has the DNA TGTGCCAGCAGCGGGGGGGGCGCGGCTTTCTTT. The encoded protein is CASSGGGAAFF.

The sample holds a few counts of this clone. J is TRBJ1-5 and V is TRBV2; D remains ambiguous. The CDR3 has 16 residues. V lost 5 bases to trimming and J lost 0 bases, with 14 bases between them. Germline V gene sequence: CDR1 SNHLY, CDR2 FYNNEI. CDR3 amino acids: CASSPSFTNSNQPQHF. The CDR3, as DNA: TGTGCCAGCAGTCCCTCCTTTACCAATAGCAATCAGCCCCAGCATTTT.

This chain connects TRBV10-3 to TRBJ2-1; TRBD1 matches 7 bases. The CDR3 covers 15 residues. CDR1 is ENHRY, CDR2 SYGVKD, per germline. Trimming removed 6 bases from V and 10 bases from J; junction bases left unmatched: 15. CDR3 DNA: TGTGCCATCAGACAGGACAGGTTCCCGGGCGGGGAGCAGTTCTTC. As protein: CAIRQDRFPGGEQFF.

This clone was observed a single time. The V gene is TRBV4-2, the J gene TRBJ2-3; no reliable D call. With 0 bases removed from V and 3 bases from J, the gap between germline ends came to 10 bases. Germline V gene lookup returns CDR1 LGHNA and CDR2 YNFKEQ. The CDR3 consists of 15 residues. The CDR3 region is CASSQDSAATDTQYF. The CDR3 DNA follows: TGTGCCAGCAGCCAAGACTCTGCGGCGACAGATACGCAGTATTTT.

The chain links TRBV25-1 to TRBJ1-2; D not resolved. Germline loops: CDR1 MGHDK, CDR2 SYGVNS. The CDR3 contains 13 residues. V dropped 3 bases and J dropped 4 bases, with 9 bases sitting between them. CDR3 in DNA: TGTGCCAGCAGTGAGAGCGGGAGCTATGGCTACACCTTC. Encoded protein: CASSESGSYGYTF.

This clone was seen more than once but under ten times. This chain uses TRBV19 with TRBJ1-1, with 8 nucleotides matching TRBD1. CDR3 length: 15 amino acids. CDR1 LNHDA and CDR2 SQIVND come from the germline V gene (reference sequence). Trimming cost V 5 bases and J 5 bases; bases outside gene matches: 10. CDR3 sequence reads: CASSFYSTGGTEAFF. The CDR3, as DNA: TGTGCCAGTAGTTTCTACTCTACAGGGGGAACTGAAGCTTTCTTT.

The chain is built from TRBV5-1 and TRBJ2-1; 11 nucleotides match TRBD1. There are 15 residues in the CDR3. Germline CDR1 reads SGHRS; CDR2 reads YFSETQ. J gave up 5 bases and V 7 bases, and 8 bases lay outside the gene matches. This CDR3 reads CASWSAGQGDNEQFF. The CDR3, as DNA: TGCGCCAGCTGGTCGGCGGGACAGGGGGACAATGAGCAGTTCTTC.

The CDR3 protein is CASSTRGTGVNEKLFF. DNA for the CDR3: TGTGCCAGCAGCACCCGCGGGACAGGGGTTAATGAAAAACTGTTTTTT. V and J are TRBV7-2 and TRBJ1-4; 10 bases fit TRBD1. In germline, CDR1 is SGHTA, CDR2 FQGNSA. The junction had 7 bases not matched to a gene; V was cut back by 5 bases and J by 4 bases. The CDR3 has 16 amino acids.

The rearrangement links TRBV11-2 to TRBJ2-6, with unresolved D. Germline V gene lookup returns CDR1 SGHAT and CDR2 FQNNGV. Trimming left V 6 bases short and J 2 bases short, with 11 bases between. The CDR3 extends over 15 amino acids. The chain's CDR3 is CASRSTRAGANVLTF. In nucleotides, the CDR3 is TGTGCCAGCAGATCTACACGGGCTGGGGCCAACGTCCTGACTTTC.

This clone has just one count. This rearrangement joins TRBV6-5 to TRBJ2-5; 7 nucleotides align to TRBD2. V lost 7 bases to trimming and J lost 5 bases; unmatched junction nucleotides: 13. This CDR3 has 15 amino acids. Germline loops: CDR1 MNHEY, CDR2 SVGAGI. CDR3 sequence (DNA): TGTGCCAGCAATAACAGAAGAGCGGGAATGGAGACCCAGTACTTC. Protein: CASNNRRAGMETQYF.